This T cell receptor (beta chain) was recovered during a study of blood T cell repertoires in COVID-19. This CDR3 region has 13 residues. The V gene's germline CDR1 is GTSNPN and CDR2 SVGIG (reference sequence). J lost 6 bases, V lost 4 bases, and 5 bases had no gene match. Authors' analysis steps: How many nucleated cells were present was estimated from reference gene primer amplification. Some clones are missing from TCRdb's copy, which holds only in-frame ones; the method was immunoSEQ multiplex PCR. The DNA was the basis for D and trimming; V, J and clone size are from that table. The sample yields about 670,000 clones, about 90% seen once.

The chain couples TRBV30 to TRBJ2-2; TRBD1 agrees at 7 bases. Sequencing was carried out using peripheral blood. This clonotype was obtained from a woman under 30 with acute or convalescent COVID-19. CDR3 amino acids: CAWTPGGAGELFF. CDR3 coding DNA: TGTGCCTGGACGCCAGGGGGTGCCGGGGAGCTGTTTTTT. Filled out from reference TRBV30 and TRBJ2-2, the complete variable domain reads SQTIHQWPATLVQPVGSPLSLECTVEGTSNPNLYWYRQAAGRGLQLLFYSVGIGQISSEVPQNLSASRPQDRQFILSSKKLLLSDSGFYLCAWTPGGAGELFFGEGSRLTVL.